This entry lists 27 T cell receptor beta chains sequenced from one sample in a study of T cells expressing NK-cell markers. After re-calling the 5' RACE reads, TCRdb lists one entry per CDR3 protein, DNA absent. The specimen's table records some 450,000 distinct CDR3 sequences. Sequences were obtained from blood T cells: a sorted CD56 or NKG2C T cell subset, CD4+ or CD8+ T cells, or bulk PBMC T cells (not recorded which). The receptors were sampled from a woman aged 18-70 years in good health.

This CDR3 is CSVLQGSYNEQFF. The J gene is TRBJ2-1, the V gene TRBV29-1. Germline V gives CDR1 SQVTM, CDR2 ANQGSEA. There are 13 residues in the CDR3.

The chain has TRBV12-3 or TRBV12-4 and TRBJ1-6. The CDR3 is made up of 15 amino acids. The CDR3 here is CANTPSPYLNSPLHF.

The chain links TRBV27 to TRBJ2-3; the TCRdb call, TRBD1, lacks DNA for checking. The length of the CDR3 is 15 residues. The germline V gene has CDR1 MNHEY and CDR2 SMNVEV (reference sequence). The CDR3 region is CASSLAGANTDTQYF.

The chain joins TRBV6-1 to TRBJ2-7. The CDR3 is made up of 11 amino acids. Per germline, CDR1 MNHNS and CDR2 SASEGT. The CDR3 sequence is CASRGYHEQYF.

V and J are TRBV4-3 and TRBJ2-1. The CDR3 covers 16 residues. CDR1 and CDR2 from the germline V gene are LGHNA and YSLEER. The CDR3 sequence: CASSSQTGSSYNEQFF.

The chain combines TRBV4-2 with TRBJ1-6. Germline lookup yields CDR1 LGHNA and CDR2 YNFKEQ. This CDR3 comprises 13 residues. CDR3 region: CASSQLQNSPLHF.

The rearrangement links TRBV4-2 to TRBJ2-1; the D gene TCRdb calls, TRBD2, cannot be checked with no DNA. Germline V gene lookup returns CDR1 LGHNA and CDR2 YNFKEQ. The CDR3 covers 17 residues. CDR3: CASSQVSAGGAYNEQFF.

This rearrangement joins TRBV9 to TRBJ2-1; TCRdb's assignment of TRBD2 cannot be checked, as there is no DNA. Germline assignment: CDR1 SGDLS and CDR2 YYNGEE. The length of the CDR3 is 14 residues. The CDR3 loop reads CASSEGLIYNEQFF. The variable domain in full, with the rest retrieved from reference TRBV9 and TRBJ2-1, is DSGVTQTPKHLITATGQRVTLRCSPRSGDLSVYWYQQSLDQGLQFLIQYYNGEERAKGNILERFSAQQFPDLHSELNLSSLELGDSALYFCASSEGLIYNEQFFGPGTRLTVL.

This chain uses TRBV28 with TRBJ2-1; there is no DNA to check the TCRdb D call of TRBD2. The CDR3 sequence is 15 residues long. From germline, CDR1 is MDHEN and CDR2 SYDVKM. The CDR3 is CASSSGAGGPGEQFF.

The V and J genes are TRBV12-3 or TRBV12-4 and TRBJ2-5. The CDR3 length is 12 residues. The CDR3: CASSPNTRSQYF.

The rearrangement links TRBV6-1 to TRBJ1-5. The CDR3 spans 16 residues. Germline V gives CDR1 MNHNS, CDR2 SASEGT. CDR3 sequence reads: CASSDTRVLRSQPQHF.

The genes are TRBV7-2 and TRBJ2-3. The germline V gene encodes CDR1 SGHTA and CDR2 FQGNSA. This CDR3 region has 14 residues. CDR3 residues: CASSLAFDTDTQYF.

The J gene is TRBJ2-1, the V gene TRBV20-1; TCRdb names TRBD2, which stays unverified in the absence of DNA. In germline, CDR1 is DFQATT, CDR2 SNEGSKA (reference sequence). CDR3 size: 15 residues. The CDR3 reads CSARDQPSGGYEQFF.

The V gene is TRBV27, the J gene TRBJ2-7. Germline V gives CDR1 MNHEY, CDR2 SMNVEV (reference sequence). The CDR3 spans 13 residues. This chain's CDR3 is CASSFTDSYEQYF.

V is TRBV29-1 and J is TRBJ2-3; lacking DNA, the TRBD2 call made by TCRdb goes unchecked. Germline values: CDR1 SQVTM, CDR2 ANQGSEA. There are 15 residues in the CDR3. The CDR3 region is CSVGVAGSSTDTQYF.

CDR3 in amino acids: CASSFYQAEAFF. The chain recombines TRBV7-2 with TRBJ1-1. This CDR3 spans 12 amino acids. Looked up from germline, CDR1 is SGHTA and CDR2 is FQGNSA.

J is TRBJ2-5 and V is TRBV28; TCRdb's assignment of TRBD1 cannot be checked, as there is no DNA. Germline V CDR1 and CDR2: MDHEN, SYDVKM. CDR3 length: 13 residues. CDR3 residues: CASRRGDQETQYF. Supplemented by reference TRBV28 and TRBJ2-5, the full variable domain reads DVKVTQSSRYLVKRTGEKVFLECVQDMDHENMFWYRQDPGLGLRLIYFSYDVKMKEKGDIPEGYSVSREKKERFSLILESASTNQTSMYLCASRRGDQETQYFGPGTRLLVL.

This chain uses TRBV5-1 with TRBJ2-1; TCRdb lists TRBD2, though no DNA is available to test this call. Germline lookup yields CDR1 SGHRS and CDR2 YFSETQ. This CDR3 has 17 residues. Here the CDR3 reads CASSGSTGPLAYNEQFF. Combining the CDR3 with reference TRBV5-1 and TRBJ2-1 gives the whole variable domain KAGVTQTPRYLIKTRGQQVTLSCSPISGHRSVSWYQQTPGQGLQFLFEYFSETQRNKGNFPGRFSGRQFSNSRSEMNVSTLELGDSALYLCASSGSTGPLAYNEQFFGPGTRLTVL.

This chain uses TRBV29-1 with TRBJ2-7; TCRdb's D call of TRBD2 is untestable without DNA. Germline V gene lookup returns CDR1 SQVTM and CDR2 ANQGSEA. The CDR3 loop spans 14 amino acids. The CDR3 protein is CSARTSGSSPEQYF.

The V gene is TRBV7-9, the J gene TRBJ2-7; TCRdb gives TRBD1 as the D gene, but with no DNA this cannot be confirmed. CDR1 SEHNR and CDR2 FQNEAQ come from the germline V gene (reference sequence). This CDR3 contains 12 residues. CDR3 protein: CASTGGRWEQYF.

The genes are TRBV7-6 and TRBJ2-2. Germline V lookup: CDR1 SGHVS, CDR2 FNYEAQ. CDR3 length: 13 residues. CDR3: CASSLGDPGELFF.

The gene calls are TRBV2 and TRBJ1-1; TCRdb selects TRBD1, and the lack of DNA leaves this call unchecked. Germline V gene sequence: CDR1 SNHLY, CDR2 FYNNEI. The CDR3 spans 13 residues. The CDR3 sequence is CATSKGAETEAFF.

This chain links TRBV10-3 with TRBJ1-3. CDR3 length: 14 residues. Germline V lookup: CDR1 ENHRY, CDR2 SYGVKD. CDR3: CAISETDSGNTIYF.

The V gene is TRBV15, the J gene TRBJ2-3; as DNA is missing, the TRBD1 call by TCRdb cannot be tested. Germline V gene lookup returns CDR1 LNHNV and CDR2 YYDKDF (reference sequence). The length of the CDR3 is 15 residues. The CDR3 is CATSRDLQAGRTQYF.

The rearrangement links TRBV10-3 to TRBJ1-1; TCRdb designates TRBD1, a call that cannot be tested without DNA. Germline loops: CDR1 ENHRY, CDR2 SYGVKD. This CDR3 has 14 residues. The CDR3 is CAISELGGGTEAFF.

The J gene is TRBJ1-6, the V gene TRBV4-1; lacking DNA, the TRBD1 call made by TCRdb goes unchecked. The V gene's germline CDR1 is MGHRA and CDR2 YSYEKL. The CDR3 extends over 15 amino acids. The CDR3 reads CASSQGQGGNSPLHF.

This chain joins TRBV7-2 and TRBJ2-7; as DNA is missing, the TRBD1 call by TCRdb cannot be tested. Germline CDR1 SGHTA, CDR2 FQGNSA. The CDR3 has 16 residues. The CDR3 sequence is CASSLDNRKGSYEQYF.